These 14 T cell receptor beta chains were all obtained from the same sample, sequenced in a study of STAT3 mutations in large granular lymphocyte leukemia. Overall study results and limits: Every T-cell large granular lymphocyte leukemia patient had at least one immunodominant TCR beta clonotype.

The antigens for these receptors are not known. Some clones are missing from TCRdb's copy, which holds only in-frame ones; the method was immunoSEQ multiplex PCR. The table has approximately 45,000 clones, about 81% seen once. The sample comprised PBMCs. The source of these receptors is a human donor with T large granular lymphocyte leukemia. Some clones in this sample may be carry-over from other donors' samples.

This chain uses TRBV6-4 with TRBJ1-6, with D uncertain. V was clipped by 3 bases and J by 8 bases, with 14 bases between them. CDR1 is MRHNA and CDR2 is SNTAGT in the germline V gene. The length of the CDR3 is 15 residues. CDR3 sequence: CASSDPGGLDSPLHF. The CDR3 bases are TGTGCCAGCAGTGATCCGGGCGGCCTAGATTCACCCCTCCACTTT.

The V gene is TRBV11-2, the J gene TRBJ2-1; 9 positions agree with TRBD2. The ends lost 3 bases at V and 13 bases at J; junction bases unmatched: 10. CDR3 size: 14 residues. Germline CDR1 reads SGHAT; CDR2 reads FQNNGV. CDR3 residues: CASSLTSGGLFQFF. Written as DNA, the CDR3 is TGTGCCAGCAGCTTGACCAGCGGGGGGCTCTTCCAGTTCTTC.

The chain combines TRBV30 with TRBJ1-5; the D gene is possibly TRBD1 (5 bases). Between the trimmed V and J ends, which lost 3 bases and 7 bases, there was a span of 16 bases. The CDR3 runs to 14 residues. Looked up from germline, CDR1 is GTSNPN and CDR2 is SVGIG (reference sequence). The CDR3 region is CAWSPGPRNQPQHF. CDR3 DNA: TGTGCCTGGAGCCCGGGGCCCAGGAACCAGCCCCAGCATTTT.

The chain combines TRBV5-1 with TRBJ2-2; D might be TRBD1 (6 bases). Trimming shortened V by 4 bases and J by 5 bases, and 9 bases separated the two germline ends. The CDR3 covers 13 residues. The germline gives CDR1 SGHRS, CDR2 YFSETQ. This chain's CDR3 is CASSQGGTGELFF. For the CDR3, the DNA is TGCGCCAGCAGCCAAGGGGGTACCGGGGAGCTGTTTTTT.

This clone was counted only a few times. The genes are TRBV18 and TRBJ1-6, with 7 bases that match TRBD1. V dropped 3 bases and J dropped 8; count of bases not matched to a gene: 7. This CDR3 contains 15 residues. CDR1 and CDR2 (germline): KGHSH, LQKENI. This chain's CDR3 is CASSPLDRTDSPLHF. The CDR3 DNA sequence: TGTGCCAGCTCACCCTTGGACAGGACCGATTCACCCCTCCACTTT.

The genes are TRBV4-1 and TRBJ2-1; 14 bases map to TRBD2. The CDR3 length is 18 residues. The germline CDR1 and CDR2 sequences are MGHRA and YSYEKL. V lost 0 bases, J lost 5 bases, and 6 bases stayed unmatched. CDR3 amino acids: CASSQDGLAGGLDNEQFF. The DNA for the CDR3 is TGCGCCAGCAGCCAAGACGGACTAGCGGGGGGACTAGACAATGAGCAGTTCTTC.

The rearrangement links TRBV11-2 to TRBJ2-2; a weak D match, TRBD1 (6 bases). The CDR3 length is 16 residues. Deletions cut 5 bases from V and 0 bases from J, with 13 bases between. Germline V gene data show CDR1 as SGHAT and CDR2 as FQNNGV. The CDR3 reads CASSPLGAPNTGELFF. The CDR3 DNA reads as TGTGCCAGCAGCCCCTTGGGGGCCCCGAACACCGGGGAGCTGTTTTTT. Filled out from reference TRBV11-2 and TRBJ2-2, the complete variable domain reads EAGVAQSPRYKIIEKRQSVAFWCNPISGHATLYWYQQILGQGPKLLIQFQNNGVVDDSQLPKDRFSAERLKGVDSTLKIQPAKLEDSAVYLCASSPLGAPNTGELFFGEGSRLTVL.

This rearrangement joins TRBV7-8 to TRBJ2-7; D is unclear. Trimming removed 2 bases from V and 3 bases from J, with 23 bases in between. Germline V gene data show CDR1 as SGHVS and CDR2 as FQNEAQ. The CDR3 length is 18 residues. The CDR3 DNA reads as TGTGCCAGCAGCTTACCGCGCGACTCCTCGTCCCTCCTCTACGAGCAGTACGTC. It encodes CASSLPRDSSSLLYEQYV.

The chain has TRBV6-1 and TRBJ1-5; 9 bases match TRBD1. V trimming: 10 bases; J trimming: 1 base; junction bases outside the gene matches: 8. The CDR3 is made up of 15 amino acids. Germline lookup yields CDR1 MNHNS and CDR2 SASEGT. The DNA of the CDR3 is TGTGCCATTTGGACAGGGGCCGGGAGCAATCAGCCCCAGCATTTT. Its translation is CAIWTGAGSNQPQHF.

V usage is TRBV2 and J usage is TRBJ1-1; D remains ambiguous. CDR3 length: 14 amino acids. Germline CDR1 is SNHLY and CDR2 is FYNNEI. The V and J ends lost 3 bases and 4 bases respectively, with 12 bases between them. CDR3 sequence: CASSDGAVSTEAFF. The CDR3 nucleotides read TGTGCCAGCAGTGACGGAGCCGTGAGCACTGAAGCTTTCTTT.

This clone was detected once. The J gene is TRBJ2-6, the V gene TRBV27; D is undetermined. The germline CDR1 and CDR2 sequences are MNHEY and SMNVEV (reference sequence). This CDR3 is 16 amino acids long. Trimming cost V 2 bases and J 2 bases, with 10 bases left between them. Here the CDR3 reads CASSLSPTPGANVLTF. Here the CDR3 DNA reads TGTGCCAGCAGTTTAAGCCCGACACCTGGGGCCAACGTCCTGACTTTC.

The chain is built from TRBV28 and TRBJ2-7; D perhaps matches TRBD1 (6 bases). This CDR3 region has 14 residues. The germline V gene encodes CDR1 MDHEN and CDR2 SYDVKM. The ends were cut back, 3 bases at V and 4 bases at J, with 13 bases in the middle. The CDR3 loop is CASSFPGAVYEQYV. The CDR3 DNA follows: TGTGCCAGCAGTTTCCCAGGGGCGGTTTACGAGCAGTACGTC.

This clone came up a few times. This chain uses TRBV19 with TRBJ2-2, with D hard to call. Germline V CDR1 and CDR2: LNHDA, SQIVND (reference sequence). The CDR3 extends over 12 amino acids. The ends were cut back, 5 bases at V and 7 bases at J, with 8 bases in the middle. The CDR3 DNA is TGTGCCAGTAGTCCTCCGGGCGGGGAGCTGTTTTTT. Its translation is CASSPPGGELFF.

The V call is TRBV20-1, the J call TRBJ2-1; D may be TRBD1 (6 bases). Germline V gene lookup returns CDR1 DFQATT and CDR2 SNEGSKA (reference sequence). This CDR3 comprises 11 residues. V lost 5 bases and J lost 7, with 9 bases in between. In DNA, the CDR3 is TGCAGTGCTTACAGGGATAATGAGCAGTTCTTC. Its protein product is CSAYRDNEQFF.